This paragraph covers one T cell receptor beta chain sequence. Its antigen is as yet unknown. The data were taken from a study of T-cell memory formation after mild COVID-19. Using its own MiXCR run on the 5' RACE reads, TCRdb lists one record per CDR3 protein. The table records 500,000 to 600,000 distinct CDR3 sequences, about a sixth of them present only once. Points from the study as a whole: For contracting clones, CD4+ ones sat mainly in CM and EM, CD8+ in EMRA.

J lost 1 base, V lost 5 bases, and 15 bases had no gene match. The CDR3 covers 18 residues. The germline CDR1 and CDR2 sequences are SGHAT and FQNNGV. This receptor was identified in an adult woman who had mild COVID-19 (a few samples of this study predate the infection). Cell type and time point are not known. Sequenced input: PBMCs or a T cell subset sorted from them (not recorded which). The chain links TRBV11-2 to TRBJ1-1, with TRBD1 matching over 8 bases. CDR3 nucleotides: TGTGCCAGCAGCAACCGAGCCAGGGGGCCCCTCCAGAACACTGAAGCTTTCTTT. Translated, it gives CASSNRARGPLQNTEAFF.